Presented here are 21 T cell receptor beta chains from one specimen sequenced in a study of cytomegalovirus exposure and HLA in healthy donors. The PCR made use of 60 Vbeta and 13 Jbeta primers. Profiling relied on immunoSEQ multiplex PCR, and the TCRdb table lists in-frame clones only, not all of them. The sample has 80,000 or so clones, just over 75% seen once; the top ten hold 2.5% to 3.5%. What was sequenced was PBMCs. The receptors come from a man in his fifties or sixties in good health and CMV-seropositive.

This clone was seen more than once but under ten times. This chain joins TRBV5-1 and TRBJ1-6, with TRBD1 matching over 8 bases. V was pared by 4 bases and J by 4 bases, with 7 bases of the junction left unmatched. The CDR3 consists of 16 residues. Germline values: CDR1 SGHRS, CDR2 YFSETQ. The CDR3 protein is CASSNRDRTYNSPLHF. DNA of the CDR3: TGCGCCAGCAGCAACCGGGACAGGACTTATAATTCACCCCTCCACTTT. Looking up the rest from reference TRBV5-1 and TRBJ1-6 gives the full variable domain: KAGVTQTPRYLIKTRGQQVTLSCSPISGHRSVSWYQQTPGQGLQFLFEYFSETQRNKGNFPGRFSGRQFSNSRSEMNVSTLELGDSALYLCASSNRDRTYNSPLHFGNGTRLTVT.

The rearrangement joins TRBV5-5 to TRBJ1-5; maybe TRBD1 (6 bases). This CDR3 is 17 amino acids long. The germline gives CDR1 SGHKS, CDR2 YYEKEE (reference sequence). V lost 0 bases and J 10 bases, leaving 23 bases between the germline ends. CDR3 sequence: CASSLVSDRRTGVPQHF. The CDR3 DNA follows: TGTGCCAGCAGCTTGGTTTCCGACAGGCGGACCGGTGTTCCCCAGCATTTT. Full variable domain (remainder filled in from reference TRBV5-5 and TRBJ1-5): DAGVTQSPTHLIKTRGQQVTLRCSPISGHKSVSWYQQVLGQGPQFIFQYYEKEERGRGNFPDRFSARQFPNYSSELNVNALLLGDSALYLCASSLVSDRRTGVPQHFGDGTRLSIL.

The V gene is TRBV21-1, the J gene TRBJ2-2; the D segment call TRBD2 is taken from the table without a DNA check. TRBV21-1 is a pseudogene locus. This CDR3 is built from 19 residues. CDR3 amino acids: CASSKRPSGMPFSTGELFF. CDR3 in DNA: TGTGCCAGCAGCAAACGCCCTAGCGGGATGCCATTTAGCACCGGGGAGCTGTTTTTT.

This chain joins TRBV19 and TRBJ2-2; 8 nucleotides match TRBD2. V trimming: 7 bases; J trimming: 1 base; junction bases outside the gene matches: 8. CDR1 is LNHDA, CDR2 SQIVND, per germline (reference sequence). The CDR3 covers 16 residues. CDR3 nucleotides: TGTGCCAGTACCCCCGGGACTAGGAGGAACACCGGGGAGCTGTTTTTT. As protein: CASTPGTRRNTGELFF.

The chain links TRBV6-6 to TRBJ2-3, with 9 bases lining up with TRBD2. The CDR3 covers 14 residues. Germline V gene data show CDR1 as MNHNY and CDR2 as SVGAGI (reference sequence). The junction had 3 bases not matched to a gene; V was cut back by 8 bases and J by 0 bases. CDR3 loop: CASCSGGSTDTQYF. The DNA of the CDR3 is TGTGCCAGCTGTAGCGGGGGAAGCACAGATACGCAGTATTTT.

The chain uses TRBV19 and TRBJ1-1; possible D gene TRBD1, 6 bases. CDR3 length equals 16 residues. Germline CDR1 and CDR2: LNHDA and SQIVND (reference sequence). Trimming took off 0 bases at V and 0 bases at J, with 11 bases between the two ends. The CDR3 reads CASSIDEGVLNTEAFF. For the CDR3, the DNA is TGTGCCAGTAGTATAGATGAGGGGGTACTGAACACTGAAGCTTTCTTT.

The gene calls are TRBV2 and TRBJ2-1, with D uncertain. Per the germline V gene, CDR1 is SNHLY and CDR2 is FYNNEI. CDR3 length equals 17 residues. V was clipped by 6 bases and J by 0 bases, with 18 bases between them. In DNA form, the CDR3 reads TGTGCCAGCAGACCAGGTCGTCCCCCCTCCTCCTACAATGAGCAGTTCTTC. This gives the protein CASRPGRPPSSYNEQFF.

This clone came up a few times. The chain is built from TRBV27 and TRBJ2-2; the match to TRBD2 covers 10 bases. The CDR3 has 14 amino acids. The germline CDR1 and CDR2 sequences are MNHEY and SMNVEV (reference sequence). V was clipped by 2 bases and J by 6 bases; unmatched bases: 0. CDR3 DNA: TGTGCCAGCAGTTTAGGACTAGCGGCCGGGGAGCTGTTTTTT. The encoded protein is CASSLGLAAGELFF.

The chain has TRBV11-2 and TRBJ1-3; TRBD1 matches at 8 bases. Germline CDR1 reads SGHAT; CDR2 reads FQNNGV. This CDR3 is built from 19 residues. With V trimmed by 1 base and J by 1 base, 12 bases remained unmatched. The DNA for the CDR3 is TGTGCCAGCAGCTTAGTTTTCCTGGCAGGGGGCAAGTCTGGAAACACCATATATTTT. This gives the protein CASSLVFLAGGKSGNTIYF.

This clone turned up a few times. The junction shows a germline mismatch at one end, possibly a read error. The chain uses TRBV7-9 and TRBJ1-4; TRBD1 matches at 7 bases. Germline CDR1 SEHNR, CDR2 FQNEAQ (reference sequence). This CDR3 is 14 amino acids long. CDR3 sequence (DNA): TGTTCCAGCAGCGGAGGGGGCCTAGATGAAAAACTGTTTTTT. Amino acid sequence: CSSSGGGLDEKLFF.

The CDR3 is CASSFSGGSYNEQFF. DNA of the CDR3: TGTGCCAGCAGCTTTAGCGGGGGCTCCTACAATGAGCAGTTCTTC. The chain combines TRBV7-3 with TRBJ2-1, with 9 bases lining up with TRBD2. Trimming removed 3 bases from V and 0 bases from J; junction bases left unmatched: 0. The CDR3 runs 15 residues. Germline values: CDR1 SGHTA, CDR2 FQGTGA.

The gene calls are TRBV27 and TRBJ1-6; D not resolved. The CDR3 is made up of 14 amino acids. Germline CDR1 reads MNHEY; CDR2 reads SMNVEV (reference sequence). V was clipped by 3 bases and J by 7 bases, with 10 bases between them. The CDR3 DNA is TGTGCCAGCAGTTTGGGCAGATCGAATTCACCCCTCCACTTT. It translates to CASSLGRSNSPLHF.

In nucleotides, the CDR3 is TGCGCCAGCAGCCCTCCAGACAGATACGAGCAGTACTTC. This gives the protein CASSPPDRYEQYF. J is TRBJ2-7 and V is TRBV5-1, with D possibly TRBD1 on 5 matching bases. The CDR3 length is 13 residues. Trimming shortened V by 4 bases and J by 4 bases, and 12 bases separated the two germline ends. Germline V gene sequence: CDR1 SGHRS, CDR2 YFSETQ.

V is TRBV5-1 and J is TRBJ2-5; TRBD1 agrees at 7 bases. Germline V gene sequence: CDR1 SGHRS, CDR2 YFSETQ. The CDR3 length is 16 residues. Losses at the gene ends were 4 bases for V and 0 bases for J; bases not matched to a gene: 9. As DNA, the CDR3 is TGCGCCAGCAGCCTGCCGGTGGGACAGAACCAAGAGACCCAGTACTTC. Its protein is CASSLPVGQNQETQYF.

The chain is built from TRBV6-4 and TRBJ1-2, with 7 bases lining up with TRBD1. The CDR3 is made up of 14 amino acids. With V trimmed by 0 bases and J by 6 bases, 4 bases remained unmatched. From germline, CDR1 is MRHNA and CDR2 SNTAGT. The CDR3 loop reads CASSDSTGSNGYTF. In DNA, the CDR3 is TGTGCCAGCAGTGACTCGACAGGGAGTAATGGCTACACCTTC.

This chain uses TRBV2 with TRBJ1-5; no definite D call. The germline V and J ends were trimmed by 0 bases and 4 bases, with 7 bases remaining between them. The CDR3 extends over 14 amino acids. Germline loops: CDR1 SNHLY, CDR2 FYNNEI. The DNA for the CDR3 is TGTGCCAGCAGTGAAGCGGCGGTGAATCAGCCCCAGCATTTT. Translation gives CASSEAAVNQPQHF.

This chain connects TRBV9 to TRBJ1-1; D remains unclear. The CDR3 totals 14 residues. Trimming removed 2 bases from V and 2 bases from J, with 10 bases in between. The germline CDR1 and CDR2 sequences are SGDLS and YYNGEE. CDR3 bases: TGTGCCAGCAGCGTTAGCCCGGCAAACACTGAAGCTTTCTTT. Residues: CASSVSPANTEAFF.

Of note for this clone: The junction departs from germline at one end; a sequencing error may be responsible. The chain has TRBV11-3 and TRBJ1-2; D remains ambiguous. CDR1 and CDR2 (germline): SGHNT, YENEEA. This CDR3 contains 13 residues. The DNA for the CDR3 is TGTGCCAGCAGCTTTGGTTATAACTATGACTACACCTTC. It translates to CASSFGYNYDYTF.

The V gene is TRBV6-5, the J gene TRBJ2-7; 9 bases fit TRBD2. Germline V gene data show CDR1 as MNHEY and CDR2 as SVGAGI. This CDR3 has 15 residues. J was trimmed by 3 bases and V by 2 bases; bases with no gene match: 5. The CDR3 protein is CASSYGSSGIYEQYF. DNA for the CDR3: TGTGCCAGCAGTTACGGTTCTAGCGGGATCTACGAGCAGTACTTC.

The chain employs TRBV11-3 and TRBJ1-1; no firm D call. The CDR3 has 14 residues. Germline CDR1 SGHNT, CDR2 YENEEA. V lost 6 bases and J lost 1, with 12 bases in between. This CDR3 is CASRKRQENTEAFF. The CDR3 DNA sequence: TGTGCCAGCAGGAAAAGGCAGGAGAACACTGAAGCTTTCTTT. Drawing the rest from reference TRBV11-3 and TRBJ1-1, the complete variable domain is EAGVVQSPRYKIIEKKQPVAFWCNPISGHNTLYWYLQNLGQGPELLIRYENEEAVDDSQLPKDRFSAERLKGVDSTLKIQPAELGDSAVYLCASRKRQENTEAFFGQGTRLTVV.

This clone showed up just a few times. This chain joins TRBV19 and TRBJ2-3; D may be TRBD1 (5 bases). Germline CDR1 LNHDA, CDR2 SQIVND (reference sequence). Trimming left V 5 bases short and J 4 bases short, with 16 bases between. The CDR3 contains 15 residues. CDR3 sequence (DNA): TGTGCCAGTAGTCCACCCCTCGACAGACCAGATACGCAGTATTTT. Protein: CASSPPLDRPDTQYF.